A single sample gave rise to the 14 T cell receptor beta chains below, sequenced in a study of T cells after yellow fever vaccination. MiXCR was run by TCRdb on the 5' RACE reads, yielding one entry per CDR3 protein. The repertoire holds over 300,000 distinct CDR3 sequences, with around 4% as singletons. The input for sequencing was PBMCs, taken on the day of the yellow fever booster vaccination. All receptors come from a man aged 18 to 29 who received the YFV17D yellow fever vaccine.

The chain joins TRBV6-1 to TRBJ1-2, with a weak D call TRBD1 (5 bases). Germline CDR1 and CDR2: MNHNS and SASEGT. Trimming took off 2 bases at V and 7 bases at J, with 20 bases between the two ends. The CDR3 has 16 residues. The CDR3: CASSERSRQGSGGYTF. CDR3 nucleotides: TGTGCCAGCAGTGAAAGGTCTCGTCAGGGATCAGGTGGCTACACCTTC.

This clonotype was detected ten times or more. Here the CDR3 reads CASCPGLPGGGCYNEQFF. In DNA, the CDR3 is TGTGCCAGCTGCCCGGGACTCCCAGGGGGCGGTTGCTACAATGAGCAGTTCTTC. This chain connects TRBV6-1 to TRBJ2-1; 8 bases agree with TRBD1. The CDR3 sequence is 18 residues long. Trimming took 8 bases from V and 3 from J; bases not matched to a gene: 18. Germline CDR1 reads MNHNS; CDR2 reads SASEGT.

This clonotype occurred a few times. The chain recombines TRBV7-9 with TRBJ2-5; weak D call: TRBD2 (6 bases). This CDR3 is built from 14 residues. Germline V gene data show CDR1 as SEHNR and CDR2 as FQNEAQ (reference sequence). The V gene lost 5 bases and the J gene lost 5 bases, with 15 bases spanning the gap. CDR3 loop: CASSPREYRETQYF. DNA for the CDR3: TGTGCCAGCAGCCCCCGGGAGTATCGGGAGACCCAGTACTTC.

The table lists this clonotype with many counts. The chain uses TRBV12-3 or TRBV12-4 and TRBJ2-3, with 8 positions matching TRBD2. The CDR3 has 15 residues. The trim removed 4 bases at V and 0 bases at J, leaving 3 bases unmatched. The CDR3 coding sequence is TGTGCCAGCAGTTCGCGGGGGGCTAGCACAGATACGCAGTATTTT. It codes for CASSSRGASTDTQYF.

This clonotype showed up many times. The V call is TRBV6-1, the J call TRBJ1-1; 8 bases map to TRBD1. This CDR3 contains 15 residues. J gave up 4 bases and V 6 bases, and 10 bases lay outside the gene matches. From germline, CDR1 is MNHNS and CDR2 SASEGT. CDR3 in DNA: TGTGCCAGCAGCACGCAGGGGGCGCAGGGCACTGAAGCTTTCTTT. As protein: CASSTQGAQGTEAFF.

The chain carries TRBV3-1 and TRBJ1-2, with TRBD1 identical over 7 bases. CDR3 length: 16 amino acids. The V gene's germline CDR1 is LGHDT and CDR2 YNNKEL (reference sequence). The V segment lost 0 bases and the J segment 4 bases; nucleotides outside the gene matches: 8. The CDR3 reads CASSQDQGGGGYGYTF. The CDR3, as DNA: TGTGCCAGCAGCCAAGACCAGGGGGGTGGGGGCTATGGCTACACCTTC.

Ten or more counts support this clonotype. The chain joins TRBV15 to TRBJ2-4; TRBD1 or TRBD2 may be the D gene (6 bases each). Germline V gives CDR1 LNHNV, CDR2 YYDKDF (reference sequence). V lost 0 bases and J lost 8, with 20 bases in between. This CDR3 is built from 17 residues. The CDR3 loop is CATSRDKLGHPGDIQYF. The CDR3 nucleotides are TGTGCCACCAGCAGAGATAAGTTGGGACACCCGGGGGACATTCAGTACTTC.

This clonotype was seen at least ten times. This chain connects TRBV29-1 to TRBJ1-1; D not certain. Trimming left V 6 bases short and J 6 bases short, with 14 bases between. CDR3 length: 12 residues. CDR1 is SQVTM and CDR2 is ANQGSEA in the germline V gene. CDR3 sequence reads: CSVGRNGPEAFF. CDR3 DNA: TGCAGCGTGGGAAGGAATGGGCCTGAAGCTTTCTTT.

Of note for this clonotype: The junction departs from the called germline gene at one end, perhaps through a read error. The chain links TRBV5-1 to TRBJ1-1; D is ambiguous. The germline gives CDR1 SGHRS, CDR2 YFSETQ. CDR3 length: 15 residues. The CDR3 loop reads CASTLGLAGNTEAFF. The CDR3 DNA reads TGCGCCAGCACCTTGGGCCTAGCGGGGAACACTGAAGCTTTCTTT.

This clonotype was seen at least ten times. V gene TRBV9 combines with J gene TRBJ2-1; D is perhaps TRBD1 or TRBD2 (6 bases each). CDR3 length: 16 residues. The V and J ends lost 0 bases and 3 bases respectively, with 13 bases between them. Germline V gene sequence: CDR1 SGDLS, CDR2 YYNGEE. As DNA, the CDR3 is TGTGCCAGCAGCGTAGACGGGGGCCGCTACTACAATGAGCAGTTCTTC. This translates into CASSVDGGRYYNEQFF.

This clonotype was recorded at least ten times. The genes are TRBV7-3 and TRBJ2-3; 7 bases align to TRBD2. CDR3 length: 17 residues. Unmatched junction bases numbered 14, after V lost 4 bases and J lost 4 bases. Germline CDR1 is SGHTA and CDR2 is FQGTGA. For the CDR3, the DNA is TGTGCCAGCAGCTCCCCGGCCGAGGCGGGGGAGTCAGATACGCAGTATTTT. This translates into CASSSPAEAGESDTQYF.

The chain has TRBV12-3 or TRBV12-4 and TRBJ1-1; D is unresolved. CDR3 length: 12 residues. Trimming removed 5 bases at V and 11 bases at J, with 15 bases between. The CDR3 nucleotides are TGTGCCAGCAGTGATCAGTCCGGGCGGGCTTTCTTT. Amino acids: CASSDQSGRAFF.

This clonotype has at least ten counts. The chain has TRBV28 and TRBJ2-3; D remains unclear. This CDR3 spans 14 amino acids. V lost 8 bases and J 0 bases, leaving 12 bases between the germline ends. Germline V gene data show CDR1 as MDHEN and CDR2 as SYDVKM. The CDR3 DNA is TGTGCCAGCGGGCTTGGGGAAAGCACAGATACGCAGTATTTT. It encodes CASGLGESTDTQYF.

This clonotype was seen a handful of times. This chain links TRBV28 with TRBJ2-5; D call uncertain. V was cut by 6 bases and J by 5 bases, with 19 bases left in between. The CDR3 is 15 residues long. CDR1 is MDHEN, CDR2 SYDVKM, per germline. This chain's CDR3 is CASSAARTFAETQYF. CDR3 bases: TGTGCCAGCAGCGCCGCAAGGACCTTCGCGGAGACCCAGTACTTC.